This TCR beta chain derives from a study of blood T cell repertoires in COVID-19. This clone was seen a handful of times. Profiled with immunoSEQ multiplex PCR; TCRdb holds only in-frame clones, not every one. The data show 120,000 or so clones, around 87% seen once. The germline CDR1 and CDR2 sequences are LGHNA and YSLEER. V shed 1 base and J 4 bases; nucleotides not matched to a gene: 4. The CDR3 length is 15 residues. Sequencing was done on a sample of peripheral blood. This receptor was obtained from a woman in her forties or fifties with acute or convalescent COVID-19. The chain carries TRBV4-3 and TRBJ2-1, with 7 nucleotides matching TRBD2. This CDR3 reads CASSQVTSRYNEQFF. DNA of the CDR3: TGCGCCAGCAGCCAAGTGACTAGCCGTTACAATGAGCAGTTCTTC.